These 8 T cell receptor beta chains originate from one sample sequenced in a study of STAT5B mutations in CD4+ large granular lymphocyte leukemia. Sequencing used immunoSEQ multiplex PCR; TCRdb keeps in-frame clones, though not all of them. The sample lists 30,000 or so clones; about three quarters were seen once. The sequenced sample consisted of CD4+ T cells from blood buffy coats. Receptor source: a human donor in good health.

The gene calls are TRBV19 and TRBJ2-2; maybe TRBD2 (6 bases). The CDR3 is 16 residues long. V was trimmed by 7 bases and J by 3 bases, leaving 18 bases between them. CDR1 LNHDA and CDR2 SQIVND come from the germline V gene (reference sequence). For the CDR3, the DNA is TGTGCCAGTAAGGGGTACCGGGAGCGGGACACCGGGGAGCTGTTTTTT. It codes for CASKGYRERDTGELFF.

The chain carries TRBV28 and TRBJ2-5, with D hard to call. CDR3 length equals 14 residues. Germline V gene sequence: CDR1 MDHEN, CDR2 SYDVKM. Trimming stripped 6 bases from V and 2 bases from J, with 13 bases between. CDR3 protein: CASRSLRVQETQYF. CDR3 nucleotides: TGTGCCAGCAGGTCACTCCGGGTTCAAGAGACCCAGTACTTC.

The chain uses TRBV11-2 and TRBJ2-2; D not certain. The CDR3 runs to 13 residues. With 4 bases removed from V and 5 bases from J, the gap between germline ends came to 8 bases. Germline V gene data show CDR1 as SGHAT and CDR2 as FQNNGV. The CDR3 DNA follows: TGTGCCAGCAGCTCGGTGTTTACCGGGGAGCTGTTTTTT. This gives the protein CASSSVFTGELFF.

This sequence joins TRBV19 and TRBJ1-1; TRBD1 is a possible D gene (6 bases). Trimming shortened V by 2 bases and J by 0 bases, and 7 bases separated the two germline ends. The germline V gene encodes CDR1 LNHDA and CDR2 SQIVND (reference sequence). This CDR3 has 14 residues. CDR3 sequence: CASSIKGVNTEAFF. The CDR3 bases are TGTGCCAGTAGTATAAAGGGGGTGAACACTGAAGCTTTCTTT. The complete variable domain, with remaining parts taken from reference TRBV19 and TRBJ1-1, reads DGGITQSPKYLFRKEGQNVTLSCEQNLNHDAMYWYRQDPGQGLRLIYYSQIVNDFQKGDIAEGYSVSREKKESFPLTVTSAQKNPTAFYLCASSIKGVNTEAFFGQGTRLTVV.

The chain couples TRBV28 to TRBJ1-4; 10 nucleotides line up with TRBD1. Germline trimming cut 3 bases from V and 4 bases from J; bases unmatched to any gene: 2. Germline CDR1 reads MDHEN; CDR2 reads SYDVKM. The CDR3 has 15 residues. This CDR3 reads CASSFRDRGNEKLFF. The CDR3 nucleotides are TGTGCCAGCAGTTTTCGGGACAGGGGTAATGAAAAACTGTTTTTT.

This chain connects TRBV15 to TRBJ1-5; D is unclear. Germline V gene sequence: CDR1 LNHNV, CDR2 YYDKDF (reference sequence). Trimming stripped 5 bases from V and 6 bases from J, with 11 bases between. The CDR3 extends over 13 amino acids. The CDR3 here is CATSGRRGQPQHF. CDR3 coding DNA: TGTGCCACCAGCGGCAGACGTGGTCAGCCCCAGCATTTT.

The V and J genes are TRBV4-1 and TRBJ2-5; TRBD1 agrees at 9 bases. CDR3 length: 15 residues. V lost 4 bases, J lost 4 bases, and 7 bases stayed unmatched. Germline V gene sequence: CDR1 MGHRA, CDR2 YSYEKL. CDR3 DNA sequence: TGCGCCAGCAGCCGTGGACAGGGGTATCGAGAGACCCAGTACTTC. Protein sequence: CASSRGQGYRETQYF.

The chain is built from TRBV7-2 and TRBJ2-1, with D possibly TRBD2 on 6 matching bases. Germline V gene sequence: CDR1 SGHTA, CDR2 FQGNSA. Deletions cut 1 base from V and 9 bases from J, with 10 bases between. The CDR3 has 13 amino acids. The CDR3 DNA reads as TGTGCCAGCAGCTTAGTTCGGGGGACTGAGCAGTTCTTC. This sequence encodes CASSLVRGTEQFF.